The present T cell receptor beta chain was sequenced within a study of cytotoxic CD8 clonotypes in ibrutinib-treated CLL (dated by TCRdb to about 2021). Background on the whole study: In this cohort, approximately 15 patients were treatment-naive and roughly ten were relapsed/refractory, while some 18 had unmutated IGHV. Responses were partial in some 24 patients and complete in 2; after median 68 months follow-up, around 14 stayed in remission and about twelve progressed. Samples at response were collected after a median of about twelve months of treatment, with a range of 6 to 36 months. Samples averaged 255,043 productive templates and about 94,000 productive rearrangements. Of the 90 or so participants in the trial, 25 to 30 had longitudinal samples available. Cryopreserved peripheral blood mononuclear cells were obtained prior to treatment, at the time of response, and at either disease progression or sustained remission. All remission and progressive disease samples were collected while patients were still receiving ibrutinib. Points the paper makes about the study in general: At baseline, clonality was higher than in age-matched healthy donors and showed a strong correlation with circulating CD8+ T-cell counts. At ibrutinib response clonality went up, during sustained remission it held steady, and at progression it dropped back toward baseline. Public clonotypes were rare and either shrank or stayed stable during treatment, and the rise in clonality at ibrutinib response reflected expansion of private clonotypes. Sampling times were not matched between sustained-remission and progressing patients, and lymph node repertoires were not studied.

Each clonotype received, on average, around 10x coverage in deep resolution sequencing performed on a MiSeq, where the target depth lay between 1 in 1 million and 1 in 200,000 T cells. TCR beta libraries were generated with the immunoSEQ hsTCRB Kit. From the authors' description of their analysis: ImmunoSEQ Data Assistant and ImmunoSEQ Analyzer were used for data analysis, and V, D and J genes were assigned according to IMGT definitions. Clonality, which ranges from 0 to 1, was calculated as one minus the normalized Shannon entropy of productive rearrangement frequencies. Public clonotype analysis was restricted to overrepresented clonotypes comprising at least 0.05% of each patient's repertoire. Roughly 12 age-matched healthy donor repertoires from immuneACCESS were used as controls for clonality. The clones in this table, taken by TCRdb from immuneACCESS, are in-frame only. Not every clone is retained; where verified, under half of the shortfall comes from an unresolved V gene, and the cause of the rest is unknown. That table furnishes V, J and clone size, whereas the DNA furnished D and trimming. Present in this sample are about 24,000 clones, roughly 70% of which were seen just once. The ten biggest clones cover less than 60% of the sample.

In regard to this clone: The antigen this receptor binds is unknown. Nothing much larger sits one base from this clone, and base qualities are not available.

In light of the paper, this sample's time point label describes: 12 months on ibrutinib. For TCR beta library preparation, around 1.9 micrograms of genomic DNA were extracted from the cryopreserved PBMCs. Longitudinal blood samples from CLL patients on ibrutinib monotherapy were analyzed using high-throughput TCR beta sequencing. The patients took part in an open-label, single-center phase 2 trial of ibrutinib monotherapy. Spanning cysteine to phenylalanine, the CDR3 consists of 15 amino acids. Just CDR3 DNA is preserved here, 45 bases in frame from base 1. This specimen was PBMCs, taken after 12 months of ibrutinib treatment. The receptor was isolated from a human donor with chronic lymphocytic leukemia. The rearranged segments are TRBV21-1 and TRBJ2-3. TRBV21-1 is a pseudogene locus. This receptor has the CDR3 CASSLWGWDTDTQYF. The nucleotide sequence is TGTGCCAGCAGTCTATGGGGATGGGACACAGATACGCAGTATTTT.